Below, 27 T cell receptor beta chains from the same sample are listed, as sequenced in a study of CD8 T cells in ankylosing spondylitis. TCRdb analysed the 5' RACE reads with MiXCR anew, one entry per CDR3 protein. Among 30,000 to 40,000 distinct CDR3 sequences listed, less than 4% were seen once. Source material: blood, either unsorted or a sorted T cell fraction (not recorded which). The receptors here all came from a male donor with ankylosing spondylitis or in good health (not recorded which).

This clonotype was counted at least ten times. This chain connects TRBV9 to TRBJ2-2, with 9 positions matching TRBD2. V shed 3 bases and J 1 base; nucleotides not matched to a gene: 10. Per germline, CDR1 SGDLS and CDR2 YYNGEE. This CDR3 has 18 amino acids. Here the CDR3 reads CASSDPTSGLRNTGELFF. The CDR3 DNA sequence: TGTGCCAGCAGCGACCCGACTAGCGGCTTGAGGAACACCGGGGAGCTGTTTTTT.

This clonotype came up many times. The J gene is TRBJ1-2, the V gene TRBV9; D is undetermined. Trimming shortened V by 0 bases and J by 2 bases, and 11 bases separated the two germline ends. Germline V gene sequence: CDR1 SGDLS, CDR2 YYNGEE. The CDR3 is 15 residues long. The CDR3 sequence is CASSVDPGSNYGYTF. The DNA for the CDR3 is TGTGCCAGCAGCGTAGACCCAGGATCAAACTATGGCTACACCTTC. The variable domain in full, completed from reference TRBV9 and TRBJ1-2, reads DSGVTQTPKHLITATGQRVTLRCSPRSGDLSVYWYQQSLDQGLQFLIQYYNGEERAKGNILERFSAQQFPDLHSELNLSSLELGDSALYFCASSVDPGSNYGYTFGSGTRLTVV.

This clonotype was detected many times. The CDR3 region is CASSVAGRSNTGELFF. CDR3 in DNA: TGTGCCAGCAGCGTAGCGGGCCGCTCGAACACCGGGGAGCTGTTTTTT. This chain connects TRBV9 to TRBJ2-2; D unclear. CDR1 and CDR2 (germline): SGDLS, YYNGEE. V lost 0 bases and J 0 bases, leaving 9 bases between the germline ends. This CDR3 spans 16 amino acids.

This clonotype was detected ten times or more. The J gene is TRBJ2-5, the V gene TRBV9, with 7 bases fitting TRBD2. Germline V lookup: CDR1 SGDLS, CDR2 YYNGEE. J was trimmed by 6 bases and V by 0 bases; bases with no gene match: 11. There are 16 residues in the CDR3. Here the CDR3 DNA reads TGTGCCAGCAGCGTAGGTGTAAGCGGGGTGGAGAAGACCCAGTACTTC. It is translated as CASSVGVSGVEKTQYF.

Ten or more counts support this clonotype. V usage is TRBV9 and J usage is TRBJ2-5; a weak D match, TRBD1 (6 bases). Trimming took 2 bases from V and 0 from J, leaving 8 bases between them. CDR3 length equals 14 residues. Germline CDR1 SGDLS, CDR2 YYNGEE. CDR3: CASSVGQYQETQYF. DNA for the CDR3: TGTGCCAGCAGCGTCGGACAGTACCAAGAGACCCAGTACTTC. Full variable domain (remainder filled in from reference TRBV9 and TRBJ2-5): DSGVTQTPKHLITATGQRVTLRCSPRSGDLSVYWYQQSLDQGLQFLIQYYNGEERAKGNILERFSAQQFPDLHSELNLSSLELGDSALYFCASSVGQYQETQYFGPGTRLLVL.

This clonotype was detected ten times or more. V gene TRBV9 combines with J gene TRBJ2-2; D gene uncertain. Germline V lookup: CDR1 SGDLS, CDR2 YYNGEE. The ends were cut back, 0 bases at V and 2 bases at J, with 5 bases in the middle. CDR3 length: 14 amino acids. Here the CDR3 reads CASSVVSNTGELFF. CDR3 bases: TGTGCCAGCAGCGTAGTTAGTAACACCGGGGAGCTGTTTTTT.

The sample holds many counts of this clonotype. The chain carries TRBV9 and TRBJ1-1, with D uncertain. V shed 0 bases and J shed 4 bases, with 10 bases lying between them. The CDR3 loop spans 14 amino acids. The germline CDR1 and CDR2 sequences are SGDLS and YYNGEE. CDR3 region: CASSVDLISTEAFF. The DNA for the CDR3 is TGTGCCAGCAGCGTAGACCTGATAAGCACTGAAGCTTTCTTT.

The table lists this clonotype with many counts. J is TRBJ2-1 and V is TRBV9; no clear D. This CDR3 is built from 12 residues. Trimming took 4 bases from V and 8 from J, leaving 10 bases between them. Germline lookup yields CDR1 SGDLS and CDR2 YYNGEE. CDR3 coding DNA: TGTGCCAGCAGCCCAAGGGTAGATGAGCAGTTCTTC. Residues: CASSPRVDEQFF.

In this sample, this clonotype turned up many times. The rearrangement uses TRBV9 and TRBJ2-2; 11 bases match TRBD2. V shed 0 bases and J 6 bases; nucleotides not matched to a gene: 4. CDR1 and CDR2 from the germline V gene are SGDLS and YYNGEE. CDR3 length equals 16 residues. The chain's CDR3 is CASSVVKLAGAGELFF. CDR3 in DNA: TGTGCCAGCAGCGTAGTCAAACTAGCGGGAGCCGGGGAGCTGTTTTTT.

This clonotype showed up many times. The chain joins TRBV9 to TRBJ2-5; maybe TRBD2 (5 bases). The CDR3 spans 15 residues. Trimming left V 4 bases short and J 3 bases short, with 16 bases between. Germline CDR1 reads SGDLS; CDR2 reads YYNGEE. The DNA for the CDR3 is TGTGCCAGCAGCCCCCGTTCGGGGAGCGAAGAGACCCAGTACTTC. Its translation: CASSPRSGSEETQYF.

This clonotype was detected many times. The rearrangement links TRBV9 to TRBJ2-3, with a possible D match to TRBD2 (6 bases). Germline values: CDR1 SGDLS, CDR2 YYNGEE. The CDR3 covers 14 residues. V gave up 2 bases and J gave up 13 bases, with 20 bases separating them. CDR3 region: CASSVGSGVPQKYF. The CDR3 coding sequence is TGTGCCAGCAGCGTGGGGTCGGGGGTCCCACAGAAGTATTTT.

This clonotype showed up many times. V and J are TRBV9 and TRBJ2-5, with a tentative D call TRBD2 (5 bases). CDR1 and CDR2 (germline): SGDLS, YYNGEE. The CDR3 sequence is 14 residues long. Trimming cost V 0 bases and J 1 base, with 7 bases left between them. The CDR3 nucleotides are TGTGCCAGCAGCGTAGACGGGGTCCAAGAGACCCAGTACTTC. This gives the protein CASSVDGVQETQYF.

This clonotype was seen at least ten times. The V gene is TRBV9, the J gene TRBJ2-1, with 9 nucleotides matching TRBD2. The CDR3 contains 15 residues. Germline V CDR1 and CDR2: SGDLS, YYNGEE. Trimming at V came to 0 bases and at J to 5 bases, leaving 3 bases not matched to a gene. The CDR3 loop is CASSVGSSGDNEQFF. The CDR3 DNA reads TGTGCCAGCAGCGTAGGTTCTAGCGGGGACAATGAGCAGTTCTTC.

In its sample, this clonotype was seen many times. The gene calls are TRBV9 and TRBJ1-1; 8 bases are shared with TRBD1. Losses at the gene ends were 7 bases for V and 4 bases for J; bases not matched to a gene: 9. From germline, CDR1 is SGDLS and CDR2 YYNGEE. This CDR3 comprises 14 residues. The CDR3 nucleotides are TGTGCCAGCTCCCAATCACAGGGGGGCACTGAAGCTTTCTTT. Its translation is CASSQSQGGTEAFF. The entire variable domain, with the rest obtained from reference TRBV9 and TRBJ1-1, is as follows: DSGVTQTPKHLITATGQRVTLRCSPRSGDLSVYWYQQSLDQGLQFLIQYYNGEERAKGNILERFSAQQFPDLHSELNLSSLELGDSALYFCASSQSQGGTEAFFGQGTRLTVV.

At least ten counts were recorded for this clonotype. The chain links TRBV9 to TRBJ2-2, with D possibly TRBD2 on 6 matching bases. Trimming removed 0 bases from V and 9 bases from J, with 15 bases in between. This CDR3 has 15 residues. The germline V gene encodes CDR1 SGDLS and CDR2 YYNGEE. CDR3 in DNA: TGTGCCAGCAGCGTAGATGGGACTTCCACAAGGGAGCTGTTTTTT. Amino acid sequence: CASSVDGTSTRELFF.

This clonotype was seen repeatedly, ten times or more. The CDR3 loop is CASSAPGGSTDTQYF. CDR3 DNA sequence: TGTGCCAGCAGCGCCCCCGGGGGTAGCACAGATACGCAGTATTTT. This chain uses TRBV9 with TRBJ2-3, with a weak D call TRBD2 (6 bases). The germline V gene encodes CDR1 SGDLS and CDR2 YYNGEE. V was pared by 3 bases and J by 0 bases, with 11 bases between. The CDR3 sequence is 15 residues long.

This clonotype was picked up many times. The V call is TRBV9, the J call TRBJ2-5, with D possibly TRBD2 on 7 matching bases. The CDR3 loop spans 15 amino acids. Trimming took 4 bases from V and 7 from J, leaving 20 bases between them. The germline gives CDR1 SGDLS, CDR2 YYNGEE. The CDR3 spells CASSPVTGGHGTQYF. The DNA for the CDR3 is TGTGCCAGCAGCCCCGTTACCGGGGGGCATGGGACCCAGTACTTC.

Ten or more counts support this clonotype. The chain couples TRBV9 to TRBJ2-5; 7 bases agree with TRBD1. Germline CDR1 SGDLS, CDR2 YYNGEE. The ends lost 5 bases at V and 7 bases at J; junction bases unmatched: 17. CDR3 size: 16 residues. CDR3 in DNA: TGTGCCAGCAGTTATTCAGGGGGAGTTAACTCCAGGACCCAGTACTTC. This codes for CASSYSGGVNSRTQYF.

This clonotype was detected many times. This chain links TRBV9 with TRBJ2-2; D unclear. The CDR3 runs 14 residues. V dropped 6 bases and J dropped 7 bases, with 16 bases sitting between them. Germline V gene lookup returns CDR1 SGDLS and CDR2 YYNGEE. CDR3 region: CASTPHLDGGELFF. The DNA for the CDR3 is TGTGCCAGCACCCCCCATCTAGACGGCGGGGAGCTGTTTTTT.

This clonotype was counted at least ten times. The rearrangement links TRBV9 to TRBJ2-1; D tentatively fits TRBD1 or TRBD2 (6 bases each). V lost 3 bases and J lost 0, with 10 bases in between. Germline assignment: CDR1 SGDLS and CDR2 YYNGEE. The CDR3 is 15 amino acids. The CDR3 region has the DNA TGTGCCAGCAGCGGGAGGGACACCTCCTACAATGAGCAGTTCTTC. Amino acids: CASSGRDTSYNEQFF.

This clonotype was counted many times. The gene calls are TRBV9 and TRBJ1-6, with 8 bases lining up with TRBD1. This CDR3 region has 15 residues. CDR1 SGDLS and CDR2 YYNGEE come from the germline V gene. V shed 1 base and J 10 bases; nucleotides not matched to a gene: 7. CDR3 nucleotide sequence: TGTGCCAGCAGCGTATCCGGACAGGGTGACTCACCCCTCCACTTT. Encoded protein: CASSVSGQGDSPLHF.

This clonotype was counted at least ten times. The rearrangement uses TRBV9 and TRBJ2-3; D unclear. Germline V gives CDR1 SGDLS, CDR2 YYNGEE. V was pared by 4 bases and J by 0 bases, with 15 bases between. CDR3 size: 16 residues. The DNA for the CDR3 is TGTGCCAGCAGCCCTGCTAGGCGGATCAGCACAGATACGCAGTATTTT. It translates to CASSPARRISTDTQYF.

There are many counts of this clonotype. The chain uses TRBV9 and TRBJ2-3, with D tentatively TRBD1 (6 bases). V was clipped by 3 bases and J by 3 bases, with 23 bases between them. The CDR3 totals 18 residues. Germline CDR1 reads SGDLS; CDR2 reads YYNGEE. The CDR3 nucleotides read TGTGCCAGCAGCGAGGGGGTTTTCGGGCCCTCGGATACAGATACGCAGTATTTT. Encoded protein: CASSEGVFGPSDTDTQYF.

This clonotype was seen many times. This chain joins TRBV9 and TRBJ1-5; possibly TRBD1 for D (6 bases). There are 15 residues in the CDR3. Looked up from germline, CDR1 is SGDLS and CDR2 is YYNGEE. V gave up 4 bases and J gave up 5 bases, with 16 bases separating them. This CDR3 reads CASSLTGDTYQPQHF. CDR3 DNA sequence: TGTGCCAGCAGCCTTACCGGGGACACGTATCAGCCCCAGCATTTT.

The chain employs TRBV9 and TRBJ2-2, with no clear D. The CDR3 contains 14 residues. V gave up 0 bases and J gave up 3 bases, with 6 bases separating them. Germline lookup yields CDR1 SGDLS and CDR2 YYNGEE. CDR3 DNA: TGTGCCAGCAGCGTAGCTCTAGACACCGGGGAGCTGTTTTTT. Translation: CASSVALDTGELFF.

This clonotype has at least ten counts. The CDR3 reads CASSVGPGQYNEQFF. The CDR3 bases are TGTGCCAGCAGCGTAGGACCGGGCCAATACAATGAGCAGTTCTTC. V usage is TRBV9 and J usage is TRBJ2-1, with no clear D. Germline V gene data show CDR1 as SGDLS and CDR2 as YYNGEE. V lost 0 bases to trimming and J lost 4 bases, with 11 bases between them. This CDR3 spans 15 amino acids.

This clonotype was observed many times. This rearrangement joins TRBV23-1 to TRBJ2-7; 7 bases are shared with TRBD1. TRBV23-1 is marked as an open reading frame, function uncertain. The CDR3 covers 15 residues. The V and J ends lost 2 bases and 3 bases, in that order; junction bases with no gene match: 7. The CDR3 spells CASSQDPGQNYEQYV. The CDR3 DNA reads TGCGCCAGCAGTCAAGACCCGGGACAGAACTACGAGCAGTACGTC.